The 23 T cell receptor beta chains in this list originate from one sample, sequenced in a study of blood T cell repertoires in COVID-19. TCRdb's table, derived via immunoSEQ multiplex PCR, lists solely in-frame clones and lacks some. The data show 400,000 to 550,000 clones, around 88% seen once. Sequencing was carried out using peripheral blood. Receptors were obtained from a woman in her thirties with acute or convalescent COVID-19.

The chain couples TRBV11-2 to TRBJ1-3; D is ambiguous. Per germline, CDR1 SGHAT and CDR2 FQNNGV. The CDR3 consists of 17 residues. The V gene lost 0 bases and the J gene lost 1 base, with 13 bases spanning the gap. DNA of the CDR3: TGTGCCAGCAGCTTAGAGGCTTATGGAGGGTCTGGAAACACCATATATTTT. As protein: CASSLEAYGGSGNTIYF.

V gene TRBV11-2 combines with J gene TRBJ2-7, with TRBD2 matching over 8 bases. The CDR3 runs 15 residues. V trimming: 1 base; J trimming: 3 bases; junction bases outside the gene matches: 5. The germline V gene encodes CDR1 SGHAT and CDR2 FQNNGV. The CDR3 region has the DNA TGTGCCAGCAGCTTAGGGATACTAGCGGTCTACGAGCAGTACTTC. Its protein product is CASSLGILAVYEQYF.

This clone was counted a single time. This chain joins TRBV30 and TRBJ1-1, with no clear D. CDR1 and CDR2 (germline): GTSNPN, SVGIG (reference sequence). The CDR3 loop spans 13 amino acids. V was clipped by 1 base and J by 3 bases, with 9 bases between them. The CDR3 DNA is TGTGCCTGGAGTGAGGCAGGCCACACTGAAGCTTTCTTT. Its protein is CAWSEAGHTEAFF.

CDR3 protein: CSVDRADHTDTQYF. The CDR3 DNA follows: TGCAGCGTGGACAGGGCCGACCACACAGATACGCAGTATTTT. The chain combines TRBV29-1 with TRBJ2-3; 8 bases are a match to TRBD1. Losses at the gene ends were 6 bases for V and 2 bases for J; bases not matched to a gene: 7. The CDR3 is made up of 14 amino acids. Germline CDR1 and CDR2: SQVTM and ANQGSEA.

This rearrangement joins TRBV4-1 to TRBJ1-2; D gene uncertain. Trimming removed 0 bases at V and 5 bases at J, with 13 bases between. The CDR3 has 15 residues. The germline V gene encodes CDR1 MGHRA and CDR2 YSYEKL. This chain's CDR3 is CASSQDHGRQYGYTF. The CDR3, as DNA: TGCGCCAGCAGCCAAGATCACGGGAGACAATATGGCTACACCTTC.

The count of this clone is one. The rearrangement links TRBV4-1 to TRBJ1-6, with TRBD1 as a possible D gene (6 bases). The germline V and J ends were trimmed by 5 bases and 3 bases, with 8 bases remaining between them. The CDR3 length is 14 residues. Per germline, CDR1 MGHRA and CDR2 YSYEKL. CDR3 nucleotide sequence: TGCGCCAGCAGCAAGGACAGCTATAATTCACCCCTCCACTTT. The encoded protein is CASSKDSYNSPLHF.

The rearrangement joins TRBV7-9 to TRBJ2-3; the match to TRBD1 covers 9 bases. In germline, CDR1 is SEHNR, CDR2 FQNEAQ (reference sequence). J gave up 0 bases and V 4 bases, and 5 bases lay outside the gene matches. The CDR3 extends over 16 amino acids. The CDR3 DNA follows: TGTGCCAGCAGCTCGGGACAGGGCCTCAGCACAGATACGCAGTATTTT. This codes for CASSSGQGLSTDTQYF.

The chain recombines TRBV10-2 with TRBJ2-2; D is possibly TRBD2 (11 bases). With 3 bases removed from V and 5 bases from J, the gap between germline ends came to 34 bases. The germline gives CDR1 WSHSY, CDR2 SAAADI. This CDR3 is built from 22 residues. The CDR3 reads CASSERDRGLAGGREPTGELFF. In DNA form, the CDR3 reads TGCGCCAGCAGTGAAAGGGACAGGGGTCTAGCGGGGGGCCGGGAGCCGACCGGGGAGCTGTTTTTT.

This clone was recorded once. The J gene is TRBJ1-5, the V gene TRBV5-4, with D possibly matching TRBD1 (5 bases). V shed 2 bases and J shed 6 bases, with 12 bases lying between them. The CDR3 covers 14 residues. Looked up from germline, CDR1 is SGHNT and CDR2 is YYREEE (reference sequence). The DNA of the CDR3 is TGTGCCAGCAGCTTCGCAGGGATGGGTCAGCCCCAGCATTTT. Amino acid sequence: CASSFAGMGQPQHF.

The CDR3 DNA reads as TGTGCCAGCAGCCTGGGACAGGGGGCAGTCTATGGCTACACCTTC. This sequence encodes CASSLGQGAVYGYTF. The chain is built from TRBV7-2 and TRBJ1-2; TRBD1 agrees at 12 bases. J was trimmed by 4 bases and V by 5 bases; bases with no gene match: 5. The germline CDR1 and CDR2 sequences are SGHTA and FQGNSA. The CDR3 runs 15 residues.

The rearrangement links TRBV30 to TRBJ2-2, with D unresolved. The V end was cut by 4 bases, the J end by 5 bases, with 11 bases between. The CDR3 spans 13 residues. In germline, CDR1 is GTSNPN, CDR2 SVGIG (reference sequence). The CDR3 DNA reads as TGTGCCTGGATTGTGTTTCGGACCGGGGAGCTGTTTTTT. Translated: CAWIVFRTGELFF. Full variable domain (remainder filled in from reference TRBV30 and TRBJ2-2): SQTIHQWPATLVQPVGSPLSLECTVEGTSNPNLYWYRQAAGRGLQLLFYSVGIGQISSEVPQNLSASRPQDRQFILSSKKLLLSDSGFYLCAWIVFRTGELFFGEGSRLTVL.

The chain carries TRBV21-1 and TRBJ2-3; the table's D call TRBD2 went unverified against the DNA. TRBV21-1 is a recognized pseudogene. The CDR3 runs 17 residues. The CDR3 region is CASSKTGTSEDTDTQYF. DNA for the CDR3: TGTGCCAGCAGCAAGACCGGGACTAGCGAAGACACAGATACGCAGTATTTT.

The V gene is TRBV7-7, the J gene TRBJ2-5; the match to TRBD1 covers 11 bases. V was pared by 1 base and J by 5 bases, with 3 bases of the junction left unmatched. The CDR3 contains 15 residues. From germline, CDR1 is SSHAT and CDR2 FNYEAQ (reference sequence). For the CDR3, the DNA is TGTGCCAGCAGCTTAGGGACAGGGGGCAAGGAGACCCAGTACTTC. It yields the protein CASSLGTGGKETQYF.

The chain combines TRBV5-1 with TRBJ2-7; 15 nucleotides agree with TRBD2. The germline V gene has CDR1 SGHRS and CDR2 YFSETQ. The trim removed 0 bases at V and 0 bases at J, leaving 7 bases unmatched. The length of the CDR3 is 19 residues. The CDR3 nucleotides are TGCGCCAGCAGCTTGGGCCCGGGACTAGCGGGGGGCCGCTCCTACGAGCAGTACTTC. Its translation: CASSLGPGLAGGRSYEQYF.

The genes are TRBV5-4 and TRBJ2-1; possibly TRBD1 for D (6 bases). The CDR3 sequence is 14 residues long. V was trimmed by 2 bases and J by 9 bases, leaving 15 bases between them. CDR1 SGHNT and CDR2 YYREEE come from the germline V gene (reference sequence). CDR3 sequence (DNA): TGTGCCAGCAGCTTCAGCCAGGGGTTAGGTGAGCAGTTCTTC. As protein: CASSFSQGLGEQFF.

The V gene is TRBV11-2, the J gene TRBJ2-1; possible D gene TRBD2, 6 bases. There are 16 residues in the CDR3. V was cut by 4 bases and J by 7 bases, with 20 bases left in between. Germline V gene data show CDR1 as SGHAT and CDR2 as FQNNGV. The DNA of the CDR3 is TGTGCCAGCAGCTCGGTGGGTGACGGGGGTTTGAATGAGCAGTTCTTC. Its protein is CASSSVGDGGLNEQFF.

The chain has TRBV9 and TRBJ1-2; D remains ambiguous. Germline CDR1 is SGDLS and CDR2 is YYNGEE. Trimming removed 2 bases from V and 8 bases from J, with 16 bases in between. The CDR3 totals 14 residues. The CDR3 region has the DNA TGTGCCAGCAGCGTCCTAGACCCTTTGAGGGGCTACACCTTC. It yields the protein CASSVLDPLRGYTF.

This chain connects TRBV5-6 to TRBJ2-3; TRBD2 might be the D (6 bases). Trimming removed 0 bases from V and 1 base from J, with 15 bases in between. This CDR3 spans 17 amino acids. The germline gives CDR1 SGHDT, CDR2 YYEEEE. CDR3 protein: CASSLGDYGGRTDTQYF. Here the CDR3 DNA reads TGTGCCAGCAGCTTGGGAGATTACGGGGGACGCACAGATACGCAGTATTTT.

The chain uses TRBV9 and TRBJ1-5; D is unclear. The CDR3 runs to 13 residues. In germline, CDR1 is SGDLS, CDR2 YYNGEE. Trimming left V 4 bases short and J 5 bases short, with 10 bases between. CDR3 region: CASSPGMDQPQHF. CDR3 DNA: TGTGCCAGCAGCCCCGGGATGGATCAGCCCCAGCATTTT. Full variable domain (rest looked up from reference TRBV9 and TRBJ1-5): DSGVTQTPKHLITATGQRVTLRCSPRSGDLSVYWYQQSLDQGLQFLIQYYNGEERAKGNILERFSAQQFPDLHSELNLSSLELGDSALYFCASSPGMDQPQHFGDGTRLSIL.

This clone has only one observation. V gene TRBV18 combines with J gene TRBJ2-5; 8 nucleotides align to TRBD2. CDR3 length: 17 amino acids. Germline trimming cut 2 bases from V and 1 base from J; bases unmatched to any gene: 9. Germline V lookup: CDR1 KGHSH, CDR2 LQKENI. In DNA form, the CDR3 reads TGTGCCAGCTCACCAAAATCAACTAGCGGCGCCCAAGAGACCCAGTACTTC. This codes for CASSPKSTSGAQETQYF.

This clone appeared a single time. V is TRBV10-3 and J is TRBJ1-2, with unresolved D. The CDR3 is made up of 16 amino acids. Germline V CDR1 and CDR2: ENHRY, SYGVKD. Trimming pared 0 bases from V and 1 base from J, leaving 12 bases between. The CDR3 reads CAISESARILNYGYTF. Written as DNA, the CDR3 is TGTGCCATCAGTGAGTCGGCGCGGATCCTTAACTATGGCTACACCTTC.

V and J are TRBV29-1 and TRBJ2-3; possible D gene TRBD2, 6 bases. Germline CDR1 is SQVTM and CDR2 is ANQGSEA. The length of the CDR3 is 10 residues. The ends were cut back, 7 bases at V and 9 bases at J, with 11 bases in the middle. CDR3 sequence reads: CSGARETQYF. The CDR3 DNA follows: TGCAGCGGAGCCCGGGAGACGCAGTATTTT.

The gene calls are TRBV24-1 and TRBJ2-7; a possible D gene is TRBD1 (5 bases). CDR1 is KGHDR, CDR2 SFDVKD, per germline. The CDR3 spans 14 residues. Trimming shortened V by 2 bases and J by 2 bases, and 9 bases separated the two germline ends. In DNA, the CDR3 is TGTGCCACCAGTGATTATAGGGGAACCTACGAGCAGTACTTC. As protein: CATSDYRGTYEQYF.